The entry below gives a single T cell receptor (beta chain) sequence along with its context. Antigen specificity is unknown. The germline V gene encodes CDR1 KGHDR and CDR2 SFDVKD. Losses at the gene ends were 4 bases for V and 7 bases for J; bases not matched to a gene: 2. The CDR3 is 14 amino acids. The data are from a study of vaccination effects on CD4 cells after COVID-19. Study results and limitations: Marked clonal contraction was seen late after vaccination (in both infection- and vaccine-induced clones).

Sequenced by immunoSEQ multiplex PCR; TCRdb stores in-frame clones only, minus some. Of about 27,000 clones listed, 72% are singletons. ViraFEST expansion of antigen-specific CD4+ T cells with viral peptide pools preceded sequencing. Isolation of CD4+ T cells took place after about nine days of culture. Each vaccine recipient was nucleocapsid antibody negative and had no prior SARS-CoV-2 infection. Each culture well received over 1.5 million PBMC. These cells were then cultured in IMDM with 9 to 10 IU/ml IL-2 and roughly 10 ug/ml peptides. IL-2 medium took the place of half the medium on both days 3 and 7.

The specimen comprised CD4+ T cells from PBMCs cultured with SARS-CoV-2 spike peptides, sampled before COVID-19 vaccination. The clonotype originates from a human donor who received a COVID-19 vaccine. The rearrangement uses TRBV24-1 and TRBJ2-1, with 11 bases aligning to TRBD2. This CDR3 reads CATSDSSGRNEQFF. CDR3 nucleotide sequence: TGTGCCACCAGTGACTCTAGCGGGAGGAATGAGCAGTTCTTC.